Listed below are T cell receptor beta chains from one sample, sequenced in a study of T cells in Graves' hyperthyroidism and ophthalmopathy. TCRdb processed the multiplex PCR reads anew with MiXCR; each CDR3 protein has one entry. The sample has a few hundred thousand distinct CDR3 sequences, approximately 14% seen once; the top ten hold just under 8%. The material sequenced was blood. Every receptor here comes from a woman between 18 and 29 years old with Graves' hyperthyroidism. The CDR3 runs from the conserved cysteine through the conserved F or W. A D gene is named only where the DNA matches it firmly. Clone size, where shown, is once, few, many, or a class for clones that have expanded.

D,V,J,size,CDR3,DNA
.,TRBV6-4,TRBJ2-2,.,CASSDTSTGELFF,TGTGCCAGCAGTGACACTAGCACCGGGGAGCTGTTTTTT
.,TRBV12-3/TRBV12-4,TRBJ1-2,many,CASSTPGTTKGYTF,TGTGCCAGCAGTACCCCCGGGACAACTAAAGGCTACACCTTC
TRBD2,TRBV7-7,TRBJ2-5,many,CASSSGEGPWETQYF,TGTGCTAGCAGCTCTGGGGAGGGGCCCTGGGAGACCCAGTACTTC
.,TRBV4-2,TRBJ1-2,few,CASSQDWQGRSGYTF,TGTGCCAGCAGCCAAGATTGGCAGGGGCGTTCTGGCTACACCTTC
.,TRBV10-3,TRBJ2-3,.,CAIRTTGGFTDTQYF,TGTGCCATCAGGACCACAGGAGGATTCACAGATACGCAGTATTTT
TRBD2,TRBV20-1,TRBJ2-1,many,CSASRGYRLAEHNEQFF,TGCAGTGCGAGTCGGGGTTATAGACTAGCGGAGCACAATGAGCAGTTCTTC
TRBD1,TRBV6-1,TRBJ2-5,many,CASRPPTGEETQYF,TGTGCCAGCAGACCCCCTACAGGGGAGGAGACCCAGTACTTC
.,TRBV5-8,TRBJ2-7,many,CASSLVRWAAYEQYF,TGTGCCAGCAGCTTGGTTCGGTGGGCAGCCTACGAGCAGTACTTC
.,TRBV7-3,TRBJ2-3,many,CASSPGGLSDTQYF,TGTGCCAGCAGCCCTGGAGGTTTGTCAGATACGCAGTATTTT
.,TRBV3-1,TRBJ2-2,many,CASSQRLRRANTGELFF,TGTGCCAGCAGCCAAAGACTACGCCGGGCGAACACCGGGGAGCTGTTTTTT
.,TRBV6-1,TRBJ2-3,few,CASSEAPFAPTDTQYF,TGTGCCAGCAGTGAAGCCCCGTTCGCACCCACAGATACGCAGTATTTT
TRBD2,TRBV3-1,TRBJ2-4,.,CASSQGSGGAVKTIQYF,TGTGCCAGCAGCCAAGGTAGCGGGGGGGCGGTCAAAACCATTCAGTACTTC
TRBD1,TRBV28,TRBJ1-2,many,CASSAGGSPSNYGYTF,TGTGCCAGCAGTGCAGGGGGTTCTCCCTCTAACTATGGCTACACCTTC
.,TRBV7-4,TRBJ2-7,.,CASSAQLGYEQYF,TGTGCCAGCAGCGCCCAACTAGGCTACGAGCAGTACTTC
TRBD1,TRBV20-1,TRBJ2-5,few,CSTLKYDTGDF,TGCAGTACCCTAAAGTACGACACAGGGGACTTC
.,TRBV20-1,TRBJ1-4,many,CSADSSTTNEKLFF,TGCAGTGCTGATTCTAGTACAACCAATGAAAAACTGTTTTTT
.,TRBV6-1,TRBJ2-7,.,CASSPKGKDEQYF,TGTGCCAGCAGTCCCAAGGGGAAGGACGAGCAGTACTTC
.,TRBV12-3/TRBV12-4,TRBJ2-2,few,CGSSFGGDPNTGELFF,TGTGGCAGCAGTTTTGGAGGGGATCCGAACACCGGGGAGCTGTTTTTT
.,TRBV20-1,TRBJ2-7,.,CSAEDSPYEQYF,TGCAGTGCTGAGGACAGTCCCTACGAGCAGTACTTC
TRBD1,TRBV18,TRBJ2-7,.,CASSPPRDSYEQYF,TGTGCCAGCTCACCACCGAGGGACAGCTACGAGCAGTACTTC
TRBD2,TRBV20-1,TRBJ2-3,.,CSAGTIPTDTQYF,TGCAGTGCAGGGACTATACCCACAGATACGCAGTATTTT
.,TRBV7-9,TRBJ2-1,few,CASSRLADNEQFF,TGTGCCAGCAGCAGATTGGCCGACAATGAGCAGTTCTTC
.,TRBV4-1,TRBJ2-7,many,CASSQEMWVDGVFEQYF,TGCGCCAGCAGCCAAGAGATGTGGGTGGATGGGGTCTTCGAGCAGTACTTC
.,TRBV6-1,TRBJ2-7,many,CASRSTRDLYEQYF,TGTGCCAGCCGCTCTACACGGGACCTCTACGAGCAGTACTTC
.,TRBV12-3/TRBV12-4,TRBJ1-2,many,CASRIRGHYGYTF,TGTGCCAGCAGAATCAGGGGCCACTATGGCTACACCTTC
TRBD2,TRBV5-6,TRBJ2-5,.,CASSLKLAGGQETQYF,TGTGCCAGCAGCTTAAAACTAGCGGGGGGACAGGAGACCCAGTACTTC
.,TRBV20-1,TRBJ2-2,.,CSARDPRRGAVIF,TGCAGTGCTAGAGATCCTCGTCGGGGAGCTGTGATTTTT
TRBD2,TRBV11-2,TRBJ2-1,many,CASSPGIASGRYEQFF,TGTGCCAGCAGCCCGGGGATTGCTAGCGGGAGATATGAGCAGTTCTTC
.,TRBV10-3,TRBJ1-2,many,CAILRDPLEVGYGYTF,TGTGCCATCTTACGGGACCCACTTGAGGTCGGCTATGGCTACACCTTC
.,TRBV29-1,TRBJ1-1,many,CSVEDGAFF,TGCAGCGTTGAAGATGGAGCTTTCTTT
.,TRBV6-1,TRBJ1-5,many,CASSNKENLPQHF,TGTGCCAGCAGCAACAAGGAAAATTTACCCCAGCATTTT
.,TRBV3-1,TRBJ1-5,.,CASSQSPGLSQPQHF,TGTGCCAGCTCCCAGAGCCCAGGGCTGAGTCAGCCCCAGCATTTT
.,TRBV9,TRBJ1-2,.,CASDPIPGNGYTF,TGTGCCAGCGATCCGATTCCAGGCAATGGCTACACCTTC
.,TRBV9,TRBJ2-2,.,CASSVASGGTGELVF,TGTGCCAGCAGCGTAGCTTCGGGTGGAACCGGGGAGCTGGTTTTT
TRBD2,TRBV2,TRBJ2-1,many,CASSAPRLAGGHYNEQFF,TGTGCCAGCAGTGCCCCCAGACTAGCGGGGGGCCACTACAATGAGCAGTTCTTC
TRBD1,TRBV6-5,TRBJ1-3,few,CASSYSPDRSSGNTIYF,TGTGCCAGCAGTTACTCGCCGGACAGGTCCTCTGGAAACACCATATATTTT
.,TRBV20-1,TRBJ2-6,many,CSARLGAGANVLTF,TGCAGTGCTAGGTTGGGAGCTGGGGCCAACGTCCTGACTTTC
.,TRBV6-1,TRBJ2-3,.,CATQVRALADTQYF,TGTGCCACCCAGGTGAGAGCCCTGGCAGATACGCAGTATTTT
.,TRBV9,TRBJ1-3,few,CASSGGGGLIRSGNTIYF,TGTGCCAGCAGCGGCGGGGGGGGACTCATCAGGTCTGGAAACACCATATATTTT
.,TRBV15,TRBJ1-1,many,CATSRDRSQHEAFF,TGTGCCACCAGCAGAGATAGAAGCCAACATGAAGCTTTCTTT
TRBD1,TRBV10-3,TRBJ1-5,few,CATAGTGDQPQHF,TGTGCCACAGCCGGGACAGGGGATCAGCCCCAGCATTTT
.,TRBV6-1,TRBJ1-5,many,CASRRDGDWPQHF,TGTGCCAGCAGAAGGGACGGAGACTGGCCCCAGCATTTT
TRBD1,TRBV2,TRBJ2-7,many,CASADPGQGSYEQYF,TGTGCCAGCGCCGACCCGGGACAGGGGTCCTACGAGCAGTACTTC
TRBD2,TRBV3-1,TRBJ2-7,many,CASSHTSGRSLEQYF,TGTGCCAGCAGCCACACTAGCGGGAGGTCTTTAGAGCAGTACTTC
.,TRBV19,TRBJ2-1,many,CASSSFRRGYRGEQFF,TGTGCCAGTTCATCCTTTCGACGCGGGTACCGAGGTGAGCAGTTCTTC
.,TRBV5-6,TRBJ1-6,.,CASSLDRRRSYNSPLHF,TGTGCCAGCAGCTTGGATCGACGGCGCTCCTATAATTCACCCCTCCACTTT
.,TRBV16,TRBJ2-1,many,CASSHRLAMRYNEQFF,TGTGCCAGCAGCCACAGGCTAGCAATGAGGTACAATGAGCAGTTCTTC
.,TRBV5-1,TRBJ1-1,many,CASSLAGSSPTEAFF,TGCGCCAGCAGCTTGGCCGGCAGCTCCCCCACTGAAGCTTTCTTT
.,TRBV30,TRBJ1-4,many,CAWSPGEKLFF,TGTGCCTGGAGCCCAGGGGAAAAACTGTTTTTT
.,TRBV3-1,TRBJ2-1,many,CASSQGYEQFF,TGTGCCAGCAGCCAAGGATATGAGCAGTTCTTC
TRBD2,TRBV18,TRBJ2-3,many,CASSPTSGAPDTQYF,TGTGCCAGCTCACCGACTAGCGGGGCCCCGGATACGCAGTATTTT
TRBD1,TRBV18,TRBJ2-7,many,CASSQLRGPDYEQYF,TGTGCCAGCTCCCAATTGAGGGGGCCGGATTACGAGCAGTACTTC
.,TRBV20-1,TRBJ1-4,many,CSAVGDEKLFF,TGCAGTGCAGTCGGGGATGAAAAACTGTTTTTT